This T cell receptor beta chain was captured in a study of cytomegalovirus exposure and HLA in healthy donors. Study at large: The 120 validation repertoires, a later analysis reported, used the same platform as the 600 to 700 first-cohort repertoires.

The germline V gene has CDR1 LNHDA and CDR2 SQIVND (reference sequence). This CDR3 comprises 14 residues. Trimming pared 4 bases from V and 6 bases from J, leaving 13 bases between. Assay used: immunoSEQ multiplex PCR; TCRdb lists only in-frame clones, some missing. The table lists some 310,000 clones, approximately 88% of them singletons. Turning to this clone: Its specificity is unknown.

Study-level findings and limits: Clusters of TCRs from the first cohort tended to co-occur in the approximately 130 validation repertoires (as a later analysis found). CMV antigen specificity was confirmed in vitro for three CMV-associated chains.

The chain couples TRBV19 to TRBJ1-5; tentative D call: TRBD1 (5 bases). The clonotype originates from a man aged 30 to 39 in good health and CMV-seronegative. The sequencing input was PBMCs. CDR3 region: CASSTSRVGQPQHF. In nucleotides, the CDR3 is TGTGCCAGTAGTACTTCCAGGGTCGGTCAGCCCCAGCATTTT.